A single count supports the clone carrying this T cell receptor beta chain. What it recognizes is unknown. The sample originates from a study of vaccination effects on CD4 cells after COVID-19. Study overall: Two convalescent patients provided samples 16 days and one week prevaccination.

CD4+ T cells specific for antigen were expanded with viral peptide pools by the ViraFEST assay before sequencing. On roughly day 9 of culture, CD4+ T cells were separated out. PCR-confirmed SARS-CoV-2 infection occurred in the person between March and December 2020. Sequencing used immunoSEQ multiplex PCR; TCRdb keeps in-frame clones, though not all of them. The table records tens of thousands of clones, around 75% of them present only once. Sequencing was performed on CD4+ T cells from PBMCs cultured with a peptide pool, taken before COVID-19 vaccination. This receptor was identified in a human donor who had a prior SARS-CoV-2 infection.

Written as DNA, the CDR3 is TGTGCCAGCAGCCGCGCTACTTCCGAGACCCAGTACTTC. Translating it yields CASSRATSETQYF. The chain is built from TRBV3-1 (or the pseudogene TRBV3-2) and TRBJ2-5; the D is unclear. Trimming cost V 4 bases and J 5 bases, with 11 bases left between them. The CDR3 consists of 13 residues. Germline V gives CDR1 LGHDT, CDR2 YNNKEL (reference sequence).